The rows below give T cell receptor beta chains drawn from one sample of a study of CD8 T cells in ankylosing spondylitis. TCRdb called the 5' RACE reads again in MiXCR, with one record for every CDR3 protein. This table has 150,000 to 200,000 distinct CDR3 sequences, roughly 31% appearing once. Sample: synovial fluid, either unsorted or a sorted T cell fraction (not recorded which). The receptors here all came from a male donor with ankylosing spondylitis. Each CDR3 is given with its conserved first and last residue. D genes are given only for firm matches. Size tells how often a clone was seen (once, few, many) or the class of an expanded clone, and some rows leave it out.

clone_size j_call v_call d_call cdr3_nt cdr3_aa
once TRBJ2-7 TRBV20-1 . TGCAGTGCTATTGGGACCAGGAGCTCCTACGAGCAGTACTTC CSAIGTRSSYEQYF
. TRBJ2-5 TRBV5-1 . TGCGCCAGCAGCTTGACTTGGCGCCCCCATATCCAAGAGACCCAGTACTTC CASSLTWRPHIQETQYF
few TRBJ2-5 TRBV29-1 . TGCAGCCCCTATAGGGAGGCCCAAGAGACCCAGTACTTC CSPYREAQETQYF
. TRBJ1-1 TRBV3-1 . TGTGCCAGCAGCCAAAATATGAACACTGAAGCTTTCTTT CASSQNMNTEAFF
. TRBJ1-1 TRBV7-9 . TGTGCCAGCAGCTTAAGAGATAAGGAAGCTTTCTTT CASSLRDKEAFF
. TRBJ2-2 TRBV10-2 . TGCGCCAGCAGTGGCCTTCAAATACAGAGCACCGGGGAGCTGTTTTTT CASSGLQIQSTGELFF
. TRBJ1-3 TRBV5-1 . TGCGCCAGCAGCTTGAGATCTGGATCTCCGGGAAACACCATATATTTT CASSLRSGSPGNTIYF
. TRBJ2-5 TRBV7-9 . TGTGCCAGCAGCTTAAACGGGGAGGTGGGGACCCAGTACTTC CASSLNGEVGTQYF
many TRBJ1-4 TRBV12-3/TRBV12-4 . TGTGCCAGCAGTTTAGGGCAGGGTCGTAGCTATGAAAAACTGTTTTTT CASSLGQGRSYEKLFF
few TRBJ2-7 TRBV12-3/TRBV12-4 TRBD1 TGTGCCAGCAGTTTAGGGGGGACAGGGGTTTACGAGCAGTACTTC CASSLGGTGVYEQYF
few TRBJ1-1 TRBV12-3/TRBV12-4 . TGTGCCAGCAGTTCTTTTAGGGGGGAGGCTGAAGCTTTCTTT CASSSFRGEAEAFF
. TRBJ1-5 TRBV6-1 TRBD1 TGTGCCAGCAGTGAAAACAGGGGGAATCAGCCCCAGCATTTT CASSENRGNQPQHF
. TRBJ1-3 TRBV28 . TGTGCCAGCCACGGTATATCTGGAAACACCATATATTTT CASHGISGNTIYF
few TRBJ2-1 TRBV5-4 . TGTGCCAGCAGCTTGGAGGACAGTCCGCTGGACTACAATGAGCAGTTCTTC CASSLEDSPLDYNEQFF
many TRBJ2-3 TRBV7-2 TRBD2 TGTGCCAGCAGCTCCTATAGCGGGAGATCGGATACGCAGTATTTT CASSSYSGRSDTQYF
. TRBJ2-7 TRBV6-2/TRBV6-3 . TGTGCCAGCAGTTACGTAGGCGAGCAGTACTTC CASSYVGEQYF